This T cell receptor beta chain was observed in a study of shared clonotypes between healthy human individuals. Study summary: Each donor contributed plates that comprised three CD4 naive, three CD4 memory, two CD8 naive and one CD8 memory.

Division of CD4+ cells produced a CD45RA+ naive subset and a CD45RA-negative memory subset. Germline assignment: CDR1 MDHEN and CDR2 SYDVKM. The CDR3 extends over 14 amino acids. V lost 6 bases and J lost 6, with 18 bases in between. The repertoire was sequenced with immunoSEQ multiplex PCR; TCRdb's copy has only in-frame clones and lacks some. The sample consists of some 2,000,000 clones, approximately 96% of them appearing once. The chain recombines TRBV28 with TRBJ2-7, with D uncertain. The sample taken for sequencing was naive CD4+ T cells sorted from blood. Subset given: CD45RA+ positively selected. This TCR derives from a man younger than 35 in good health. The CDR3 spells CASRTPGPNTEQYF. CDR3 bases: TGTGCCAGCAGAACCCCTGGACCCAACACCGAGCAGTACTTC.